This TCR beta chain was captured by sequencing in a study of cytomegalovirus exposure and HLA in healthy donors. V was trimmed by 2 bases and J by 1 base, leaving 12 bases between them. There are 15 residues in the CDR3. Germline V gene data show CDR1 as SGHDN and CDR2 as FVKESK. The PCR employed 60 Vbeta primers together with 13 Jbeta primers. Using immunoSEQ multiplex PCR, the repertoire was profiled, and TCRdb retains in-frame clones only, with some absent. This sample has about 150,000 clones, with around 79% found just once. This chain links TRBV14 with TRBJ2-7; weak D call: TRBD2 (5 bases). The clonotype was recovered from a man aged 18 to 30 in good health and CMV-seronegative. The sample was PBMCs. CDR3 bases: TGTGCCAGCAGCCAACAGACTACACCTTCCTACGAGCAGTACTTC. This encodes CASSQQTTPSYEQYF.